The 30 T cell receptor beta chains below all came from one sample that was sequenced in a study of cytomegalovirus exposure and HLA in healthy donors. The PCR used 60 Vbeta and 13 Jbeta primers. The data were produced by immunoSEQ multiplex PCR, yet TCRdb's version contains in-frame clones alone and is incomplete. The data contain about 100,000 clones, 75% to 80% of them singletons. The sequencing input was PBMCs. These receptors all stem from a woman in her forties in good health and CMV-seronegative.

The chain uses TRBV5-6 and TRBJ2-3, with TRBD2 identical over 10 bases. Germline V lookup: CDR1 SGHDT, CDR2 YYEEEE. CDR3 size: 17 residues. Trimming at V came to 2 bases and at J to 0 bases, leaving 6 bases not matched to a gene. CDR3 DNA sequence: TGTGCCAGCAGCTTTGGGGCTAGCGGGGGTAGCACAGATACGCAGTATTTT. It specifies CASSFGASGGSTDTQYF.

The CDR3 sequence is CASSQDPWTGGNSPLHF. DNA of the CDR3: TGCGCCAGCAGCCAAGATCCCTGGACAGGGGGTAATTCACCCCTCCACTTT. The V call is TRBV4-3, the J call TRBJ1-6; TRBD1 agrees at 10 bases. The CDR3 is 17 residues long. The V gene's germline CDR1 is LGHNA and CDR2 YSLEER. V was pared by 0 bases and J by 6 bases, with 5 bases of the junction left unmatched.

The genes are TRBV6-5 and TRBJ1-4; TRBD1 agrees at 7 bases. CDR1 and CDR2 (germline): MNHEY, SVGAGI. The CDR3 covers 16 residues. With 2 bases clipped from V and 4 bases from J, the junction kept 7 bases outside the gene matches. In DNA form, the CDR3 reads TGTGCCAGCAGTTACGGCTCCGGGACAGATAATGAAAAACTGTTTTTT. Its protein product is CASSYGSGTDNEKLFF.

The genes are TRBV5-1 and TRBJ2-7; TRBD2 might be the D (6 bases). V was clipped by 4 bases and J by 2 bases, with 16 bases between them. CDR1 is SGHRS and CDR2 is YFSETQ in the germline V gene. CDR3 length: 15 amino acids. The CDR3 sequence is CASSLGPGAAYEQYF. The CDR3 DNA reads TGCGCCAGCAGCCTGGGACCGGGAGCCGCCTACGAGCAGTACTTC.

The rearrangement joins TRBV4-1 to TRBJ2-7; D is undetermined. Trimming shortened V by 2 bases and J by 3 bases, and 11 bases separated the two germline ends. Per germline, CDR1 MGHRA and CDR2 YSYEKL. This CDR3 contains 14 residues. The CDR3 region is CASSQSGSHYEQYF. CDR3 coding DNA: TGCGCCAGCAGCCAAAGTGGCTCGCACTACGAGCAGTACTTC.

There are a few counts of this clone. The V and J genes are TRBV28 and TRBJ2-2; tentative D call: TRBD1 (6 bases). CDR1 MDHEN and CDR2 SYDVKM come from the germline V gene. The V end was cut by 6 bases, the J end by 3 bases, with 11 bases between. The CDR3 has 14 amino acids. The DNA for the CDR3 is TGTGCCAGCAGGTTACAGGGATACACCGGGGAGCTGTTTTTT. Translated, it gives CASRLQGYTGELFF.

The CDR3 loop is CASSPGGGTGLYNEQFF. CDR3 sequence (DNA): TGCGCCAGCAGCCCGGGTGGGGGGACAGGGTTATACAATGAGCAGTTCTTC. The chain couples TRBV5-1 to TRBJ2-1; 9 bases agree with TRBD1. Per the germline V gene, CDR1 is SGHRS and CDR2 is YFSETQ. CDR3 size: 17 residues. J gave up 4 bases and V 4 bases, and 12 bases lay outside the gene matches.

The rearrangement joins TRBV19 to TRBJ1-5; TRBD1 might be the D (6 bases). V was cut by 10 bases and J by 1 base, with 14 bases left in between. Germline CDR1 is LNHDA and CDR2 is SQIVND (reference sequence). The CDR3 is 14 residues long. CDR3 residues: CATEDRRSNQPQHF. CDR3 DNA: TGTGCCACCGAAGACAGGAGGAGCAATCAGCCCCAGCATTTT.

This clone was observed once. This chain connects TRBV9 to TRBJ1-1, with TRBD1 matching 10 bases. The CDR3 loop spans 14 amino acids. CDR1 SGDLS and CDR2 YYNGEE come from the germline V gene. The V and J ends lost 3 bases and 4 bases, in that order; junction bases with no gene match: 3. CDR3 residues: CASSADRGTTEAFF. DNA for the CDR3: TGTGCCAGCAGCGCGGACAGGGGGACCACTGAAGCTTTCTTT.

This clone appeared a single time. Written as DNA, the CDR3 is TGCAGTGGGGGGACAGTCCATGGCTACACCTTC. Translation: CSGGTVHGYTF. The V and J genes are TRBV20-1 and TRBJ1-2; 7 nucleotides line up with TRBD1. V lost 7 bases and J lost 6; bases outside the gene matches: 5. This CDR3 has 11 residues. Germline CDR1 DFQATT, CDR2 SNEGSKA (reference sequence).

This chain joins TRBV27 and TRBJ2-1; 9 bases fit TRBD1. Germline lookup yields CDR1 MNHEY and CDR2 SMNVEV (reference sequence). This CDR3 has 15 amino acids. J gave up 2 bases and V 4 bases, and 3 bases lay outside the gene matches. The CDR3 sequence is CASSSGQGTYNEQFF. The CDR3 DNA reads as TGTGCCAGCAGTTCGGGACAGGGAACCTACAATGAGCAGTTCTTC.

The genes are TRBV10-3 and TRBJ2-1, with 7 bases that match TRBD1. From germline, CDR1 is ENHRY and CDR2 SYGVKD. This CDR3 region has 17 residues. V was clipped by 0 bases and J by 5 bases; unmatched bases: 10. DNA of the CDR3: TGTGCCATCAGTGAGTCACTCACCGGGACAGCAGACAATGAGCAGTTCTTC. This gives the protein CAISESLTGTADNEQFF.

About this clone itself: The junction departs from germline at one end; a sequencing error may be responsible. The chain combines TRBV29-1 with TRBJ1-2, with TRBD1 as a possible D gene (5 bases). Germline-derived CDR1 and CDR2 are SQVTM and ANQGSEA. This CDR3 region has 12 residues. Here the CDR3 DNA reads TGCAGCGTTCAGGGTAAGGACTATGGCTACCCCTTC. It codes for CSVQGKDYGYPF. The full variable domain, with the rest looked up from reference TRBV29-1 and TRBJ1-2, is SAVISQKPSRDICQRGTSLTIQCQVDSQVTMMFWYRQQPGQSLTLIATANQGSEATYESGFVIDKFPISRPNLTFSTLTVSNMSPEDSSIYLCSVQGKDYGYPFGSGTRLTVV.

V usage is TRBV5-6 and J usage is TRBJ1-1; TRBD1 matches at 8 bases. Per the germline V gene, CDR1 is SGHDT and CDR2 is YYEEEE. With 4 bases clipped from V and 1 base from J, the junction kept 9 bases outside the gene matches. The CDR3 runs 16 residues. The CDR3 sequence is CASSPNTGGRNTEAFF. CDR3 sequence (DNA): TGTGCCAGCAGCCCCAATACAGGGGGGAGGAACACTGAAGCTTTCTTT.

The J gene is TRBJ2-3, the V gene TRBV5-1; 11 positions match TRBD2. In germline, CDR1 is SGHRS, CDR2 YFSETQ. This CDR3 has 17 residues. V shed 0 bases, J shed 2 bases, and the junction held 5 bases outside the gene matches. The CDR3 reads CASSLVPSGGNTDTQYF. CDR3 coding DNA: TGCGCCAGCAGCTTGGTCCCTAGCGGGGGGAACACAGATACGCAGTATTTT.

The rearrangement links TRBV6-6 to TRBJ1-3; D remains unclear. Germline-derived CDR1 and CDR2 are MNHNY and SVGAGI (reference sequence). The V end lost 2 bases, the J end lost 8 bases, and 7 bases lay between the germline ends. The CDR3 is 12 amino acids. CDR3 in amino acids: CASSYPGDTIYF. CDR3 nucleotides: TGTGCCAGCAGTTACCCAGGCGACACCATATATTTT.

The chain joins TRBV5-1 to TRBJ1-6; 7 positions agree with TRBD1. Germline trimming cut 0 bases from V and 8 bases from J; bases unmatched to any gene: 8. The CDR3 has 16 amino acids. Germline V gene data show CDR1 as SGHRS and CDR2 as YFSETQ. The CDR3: CASSLAPGQTDSPLHF. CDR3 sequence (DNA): TGCGCCAGCAGCTTGGCTCCGGGACAGACAGATTCACCCCTCCACTTT.

CDR3 protein: CASSEIPGTGGRDTEAFF. As DNA, the CDR3 is TGTGCCAGCAGTGAAATACCCGGGACAGGGGGTCGGGACACTGAAGCTTTCTTT. The chain employs TRBV2 and TRBJ1-1; 11 positions agree with TRBD1. CDR3 length equals 18 residues. Losses at the gene ends were 2 bases for V and 3 bases for J; bases not matched to a gene: 11. The germline CDR1 and CDR2 sequences are SNHLY and FYNNEI.

The CDR3 reads CASSQDARGNSPLHF. The DNA for the CDR3 is TGCGCCAGCAGCCAAGACGCCAGGGGTAATTCACCCCTCCACTTT. The rearrangement uses TRBV4-1 and TRBJ1-6, with D perhaps matching TRBD1 (6 bases). The CDR3 runs 15 residues. V lost 0 bases and J lost 6, with 9 bases in between. Germline V gives CDR1 MGHRA, CDR2 YSYEKL.

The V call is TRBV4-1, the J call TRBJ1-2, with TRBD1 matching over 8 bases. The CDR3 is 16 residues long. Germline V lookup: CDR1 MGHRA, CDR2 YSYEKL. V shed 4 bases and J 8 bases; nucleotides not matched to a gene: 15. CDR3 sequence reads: CASSLYRDRKPLGYTF. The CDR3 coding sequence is TGCGCCAGCAGCCTTTACCGGGACAGGAAACCTTTGGGCTACACCTTC.

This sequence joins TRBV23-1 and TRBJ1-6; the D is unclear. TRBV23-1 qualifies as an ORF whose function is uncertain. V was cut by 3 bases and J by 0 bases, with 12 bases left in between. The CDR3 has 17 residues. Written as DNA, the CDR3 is TGCGCCAGCAGTCAGTCAGGCGAGAGCTCCTATAATTCACCCCTCCACTTT. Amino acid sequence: CASSQSGESSYNSPLHF.

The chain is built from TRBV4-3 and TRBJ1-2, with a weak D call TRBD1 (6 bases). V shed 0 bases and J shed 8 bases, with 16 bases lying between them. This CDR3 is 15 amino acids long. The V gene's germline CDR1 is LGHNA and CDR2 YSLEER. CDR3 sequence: CASSQEPGQGGGYTF. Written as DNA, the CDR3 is TGCGCCAGCAGCCAAGAACCGGGACAAGGGGGAGGCTACACCTTC.

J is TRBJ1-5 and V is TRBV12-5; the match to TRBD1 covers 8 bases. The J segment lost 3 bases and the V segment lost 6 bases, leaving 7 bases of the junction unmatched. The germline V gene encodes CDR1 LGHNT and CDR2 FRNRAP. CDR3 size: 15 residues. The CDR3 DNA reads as TGTGCTAGTGGACCTGGACAGGGCTACAATCAGCCCCAGCATTTT. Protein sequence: CASGPGQGYNQPQHF.

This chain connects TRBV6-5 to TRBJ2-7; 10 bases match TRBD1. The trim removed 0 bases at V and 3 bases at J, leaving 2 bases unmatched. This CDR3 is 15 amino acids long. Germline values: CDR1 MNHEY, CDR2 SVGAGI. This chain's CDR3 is CASSYSGTGVYEQYF. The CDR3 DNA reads TGTGCCAGCAGTTACTCCGGGACAGGGGTCTACGAGCAGTACTTC.

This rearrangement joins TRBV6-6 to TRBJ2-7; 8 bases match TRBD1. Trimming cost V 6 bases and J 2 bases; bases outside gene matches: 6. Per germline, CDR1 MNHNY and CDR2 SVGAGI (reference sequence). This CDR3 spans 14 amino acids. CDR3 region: CASSPTGQAYEQYF. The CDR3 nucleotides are TGTGCCAGCAGCCCAACGGGACAGGCCTACGAGCAGTACTTC.

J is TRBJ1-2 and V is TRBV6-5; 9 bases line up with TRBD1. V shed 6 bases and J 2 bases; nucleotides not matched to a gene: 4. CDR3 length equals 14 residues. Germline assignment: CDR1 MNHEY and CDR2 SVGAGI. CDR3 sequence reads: CASRGQGQNYGYTF. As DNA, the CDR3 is TGTGCCAGCAGGGGACAGGGCCAAAACTATGGCTACACCTTC.

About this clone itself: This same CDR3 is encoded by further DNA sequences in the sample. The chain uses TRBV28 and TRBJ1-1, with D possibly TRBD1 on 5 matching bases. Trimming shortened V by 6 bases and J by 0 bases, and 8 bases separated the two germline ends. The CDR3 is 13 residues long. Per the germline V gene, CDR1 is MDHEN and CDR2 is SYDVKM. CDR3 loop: CASRQGMNTEAFF. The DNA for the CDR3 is TGTGCCAGCAGGCAGGGAATGAACACTGAAGCTTTCTTT.

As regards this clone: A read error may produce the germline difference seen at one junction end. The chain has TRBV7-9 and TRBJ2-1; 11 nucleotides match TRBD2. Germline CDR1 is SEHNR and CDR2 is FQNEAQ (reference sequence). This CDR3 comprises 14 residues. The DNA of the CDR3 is TGTGCCAGCAGCACCATAGCGGGGGGGCCTCCTCAGCTCTTC. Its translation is CASSTIAGGPPQLF.

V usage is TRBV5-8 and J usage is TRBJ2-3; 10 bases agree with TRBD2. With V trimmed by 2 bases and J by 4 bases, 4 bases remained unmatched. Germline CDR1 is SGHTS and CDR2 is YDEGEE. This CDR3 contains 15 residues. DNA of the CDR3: TGTGCCAGCAGCTTAAGCGGGGGGGCCCCAGATACGCAGTATTTT. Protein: CASSLSGGAPDTQYF. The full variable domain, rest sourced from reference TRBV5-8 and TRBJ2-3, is EAGVTQSPTHLIKTRGQQATLRCSPISGHTSVYWYQQALGLGLQFLLWYDEGEERNRGNFPPRFSGRQFPNYSSELNVNALELEDSALYLCASSLSGGAPDTQYFGPGTRLTVL.

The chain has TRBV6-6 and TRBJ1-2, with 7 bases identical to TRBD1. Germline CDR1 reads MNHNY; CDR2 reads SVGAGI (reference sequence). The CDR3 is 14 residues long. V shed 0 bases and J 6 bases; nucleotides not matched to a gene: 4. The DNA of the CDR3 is TGTGCCAGCAGTTACTCGACAGGGACGGATGGCTACACCTTC. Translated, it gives CASSYSTGTDGYTF.